The clone carrying this TCR beta chain was counted a single time. Antigen: not known. This may be a read error, as it is one base from a much larger clone. The data originate from a study of CD8 T cells in ankylosing spondylitis. Whole-study findings and limits: Disease-linked clones reportedly showed significant enrichment in matched ankylosing spondylitis synovial fluid.

Each CDR3 protein is one row after TCRdb ran MiXCR on the 5' RACE reads. The sample holds around 99,000 distinct CDR3 sequences, just under 9% seen once. The length of the CDR3 is 14 residues. Germline lookup yields CDR1 MNHEY and CDR2 SMNVEV (reference sequence). The gene calls are TRBV27 and TRBJ2-7, with D perhaps being TRBD1 or TRBD2 (6 bases each). The receptor's source is a male donor with ankylosing spondylitis or in good health (not recorded which). Material: blood, either unsorted or a sorted T cell fraction (not recorded which). CDR3 sequence: CTSSPMGGLREQYF. In nucleotides, the CDR3 is TGTACCAGCTCCCCGATGGGGGGCCTTAGGGAGCAGTACTTC.